This T cell receptor (beta chain) originates from a study of control samples from healthy donors and cancer patients. Sequencing was performed with immunoSEQ multiplex PCR; in TCRdb, only in-frame clones are kept and a portion is missing. The sample yields over 150,000 clones, around 90% seen once. This CDR3 has 15 amino acids. The ends lost 9 bases at V and 6 bases at J; junction bases unmatched: 10. Germline CDR1 is SNHLY and CDR2 is FYNNEI. The chain recombines TRBV2 with TRBJ2-1, with 11 bases fitting TRBD2. This receptor was taken from a man aged 25-40 years in good health. Material for sequencing was blood. The CDR3 sequence: CARSRPGLAANEQFF. The CDR3 DNA is TGTGCCAGAAGCCGCCCGGGACTAGCGGCCAATGAGCAGTTCTTC.